This T cell receptor (beta chain) stems from a study of CD8 T cells in ankylosing spondylitis. This clonotype was observed a few times. Its antigen is currently unknown. As the method for making TCR beta libraries, quantitative 5'-RACE with molecular barcodes was used. TCRdb recomputed calls from the 5' RACE reads with MiXCR, one row per CDR3 protein. The data hold 800,000 to 900,000 distinct CDR3 sequences, with approximately 10% observed a single time. Germline V lookup: CDR1 MNHNS, CDR2 SASEGT. The CDR3 sequence is 13 residues long. The ends were cut back, 6 bases at V and 8 bases at J, with 14 bases in the middle. Whole-study results and caveats: Reports of some motif variants in reactive arthritis synovial fluid and blood predate this one. Disease-linked clones had a CD8+ phenotype and relatively low frequency in peripheral blood. Within ankylosing spondylitis blood, a TCR beta motif made up of eight or nine highly homologous variants appeared to be characteristic. Reportedly, disease-linked clones are significantly enriched in ankylosing spondylitis patients' matched synovial fluid.

The sequenced sample was blood, either unsorted or a sorted T cell fraction (not recorded which). This receptor was identified in a male donor with ankylosing spondylitis. This chain connects TRBV6-1 to TRBJ2-1, with D uncertain. The CDR3 sequence is CASSRIGGDEQFF. The CDR3 nucleotides are TGTGCCAGCAGCCGGATAGGCGGAGATGAGCAGTTCTTC.